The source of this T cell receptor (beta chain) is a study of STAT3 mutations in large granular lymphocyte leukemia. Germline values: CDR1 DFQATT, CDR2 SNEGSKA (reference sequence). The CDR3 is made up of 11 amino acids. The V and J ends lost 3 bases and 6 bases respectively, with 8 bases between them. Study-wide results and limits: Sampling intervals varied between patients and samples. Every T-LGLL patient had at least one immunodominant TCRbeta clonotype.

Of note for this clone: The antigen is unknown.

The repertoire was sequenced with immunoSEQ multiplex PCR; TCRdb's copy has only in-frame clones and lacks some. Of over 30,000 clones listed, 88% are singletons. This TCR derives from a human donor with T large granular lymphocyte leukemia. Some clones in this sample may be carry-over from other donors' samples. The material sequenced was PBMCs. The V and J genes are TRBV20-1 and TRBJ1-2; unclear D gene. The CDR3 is CSASRSDGYTF. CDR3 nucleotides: TGCAGTGCTAGCAGGTCCGATGGCTACACCTTC.